The 12 T cell receptor beta chains given below trace back to one sample, sequenced in a study of T cell repertoires in ileal Crohn's disease. Sequenced by immunoSEQ multiplex PCR; TCRdb stores in-frame clones only, minus some. The repertoire holds roughly 7,400 clones, with roughly 76% as singletons. The specimen sequenced was ileal tissue. All receptors come from an adult with Crohn's disease.

The chain is built from TRBV6-1 and TRBJ1-4; TRBD1 matches at 9 bases. The CDR3 consists of 17 residues. Looked up from germline, CDR1 is MNHNS and CDR2 is SASEGT. V shed 4 bases, J shed 0 bases, and the junction held 6 bases outside the gene matches. CDR3 nucleotides: TGTGCCAGCAGTGCAGGACAGGGGCGTCCAACTAATGAAAAACTGTTTTTT. Amino acids: CASSAGQGRPTNEKLFF.

This chain uses TRBV25-1 with TRBJ1-1; TRBD1 aligns across 7 bases. J was trimmed by 6 bases and V by 6 bases; bases with no gene match: 7. The V gene's germline CDR1 is MGHDK and CDR2 SYGVNS. CDR3 size: 13 residues. The CDR3 region has the DNA TGTGCCAGCAGAAATAGGGACAGCTCTGAAGCTTTCTTT. Translation gives CASRNRDSSEAFF.

The chain employs TRBV7-3 and TRBJ2-7; D perhaps matches TRBD1 (7 bases). Germline V gene lookup returns CDR1 SGHTA and CDR2 FQGTGA. The CDR3 runs 13 residues. V dropped 5 bases and J dropped 7 bases, with 15 bases sitting between them. CDR3 residues: CASSGGTAREQYF. CDR3 coding DNA: TGTGCCAGCAGCGGGGGGACAGCGCGGGAGCAGTACTTC.

The chain combines TRBV6-1 with TRBJ2-5; 7 bases line up with TRBD2. The junction had 10 bases not matched to a gene; V was cut back by 11 bases and J by 4 bases. The CDR3 has 13 amino acids. The germline gives CDR1 MNHNS, CDR2 SASEGT. The CDR3: CASRLAEGETQYF. The CDR3 bases are TGTGCCTCTAGACTAGCAGAGGGAGAGACCCAGTACTTC.

Only a few counts were recorded for this clone. CDR3 residues: CASSDGQGADTQYF. As DNA, the CDR3 is TGTGCCAGCAGTGACGGACAGGGGGCAGATACGCAGTATTTT. The rearrangement uses TRBV6-4 and TRBJ2-3; 10 bases are a match to TRBD1. The CDR3 length is 14 residues. J gave up 4 bases and V 2 bases, and 0 bases lay outside the gene matches. In germline, CDR1 is MRHNA, CDR2 SNTAGT.

V gene TRBV7-6 combines with J gene TRBJ2-2, with TRBD2 matching over 7 bases. V was clipped by 4 bases and J by 4 bases; unmatched bases: 6. The V gene's germline CDR1 is SGHVS and CDR2 FNYEAQ. There are 15 residues in the CDR3. The CDR3: CASSSPAGSTGELFF. CDR3 in DNA: TGTGCCAGCAGCTCCCCAGCGGGGTCCACCGGGGAGCTGTTTTTT.

This chain links TRBV25-1 with TRBJ2-1; D gene ambiguous. The CDR3 contains 11 residues. Germline V CDR1 and CDR2: MGHDK, SYGVNS. Between the trimmed V and J ends, which lost 4 bases and 8 bases, there was a span of 6 bases. The CDR3 DNA reads as TGTGCCAGCAGTGTGGCGGATGAGCAGTTCTTC. It encodes CASSVADEQFF.

This rearrangement joins TRBV19 to TRBJ1-2; 9 bases are a match to TRBD1. The CDR3 consists of 15 residues. V was clipped by 7 bases and J by 12 bases; unmatched bases: 18. The germline CDR1 and CDR2 sequences are LNHDA and SQIVND (reference sequence). As DNA, the CDR3 is TGTGCCAGTACCACGTCGCAGGACAGGGGTGTATGGAACACCTTC. Translating gives CASTTSQDRGVWNTF.

The chain carries TRBV30 and TRBJ1-2; TRBD1 agrees at 11 bases. CDR3 length equals 15 residues. Trimming at V came to 6 bases and at J to 0 bases, leaving 6 bases not matched to a gene. Germline V gene lookup returns CDR1 GTSNPN and CDR2 SVGIG (reference sequence). CDR3 DNA: TGTGCCTGTAGGGACAGGGGGAAAACTAACTATGGCTACACCTTC. It translates to CACRDRGKTNYGYTF. Based on the CDR3 plus reference TRBV30 and TRBJ1-2, the full variable domain is SQTIHQWPATLVQPVGSPLSLECTVEGTSNPNLYWYRQAAGRGLQLLFYSVGIGQISSEVPQNLSASRPQDRQFILSSKKLLLSDSGFYLCACRDRGKTNYGYTFGSGTRLTVV.

V gene TRBV29-1 combines with J gene TRBJ2-5; 9 nucleotides line up with TRBD2. The CDR3 runs 14 residues. The J segment lost 2 bases and the V segment lost 2 bases, leaving 3 bases of the junction unmatched. Germline V gene data show CDR1 as SQVTM and CDR2 as ANQGSEA. CDR3 in DNA: TGCAGCGTTGAACCTAGCGGGACTCAAGAGACCCAGTACTTC. The encoded protein is CSVEPSGTQETQYF.

V gene TRBV5-4 combines with J gene TRBJ1-1; D not certain. The CDR3 consists of 16 residues. Germline V lookup: CDR1 SGHNT, CDR2 YYREEE (reference sequence). V was clipped by 4 bases and J by 0 bases, with 16 bases between them. CDR3 sequence: CASSREAAVMNTEAFF. DNA for the CDR3: TGTGCCAGCAGCCGAGAGGCGGCGGTCATGAACACTGAAGCTTTCTTT.

This rearrangement joins TRBV5-1 to TRBJ2-1; TRBD1 agrees at 7 bases. Germline V gives CDR1 SGHRS, CDR2 YFSETQ. The length of the CDR3 is 15 residues. The junction had 10 bases not matched to a gene; V was cut back by 3 bases and J by 7 bases. The CDR3 loop is CASSSTGTETNEQFF. For the CDR3, the DNA is TGCGCCAGCAGCTCCACGGGGACAGAGACGAATGAGCAGTTCTTC.